The 27 T cell receptor beta chains below were found in one sample sequenced in a study of tumor and adjacent non-tumor tissue in lung cancer. A modified ARM-PCR protocol with three rounds of nested PCR amplified TCRbeta. MiXCR was run by TCRdb on the multiplex PCR reads, yielding one entry per CDR3 protein. The sample contains 81,000 or so distinct CDR3 sequences, more than 80% of which appear only once. The template was RNA from unsorted bulk tissue. The normal lung tissue was taken more than 3 cm from the tumor edge. The source material was distant non-tumor lung tissue. The source is a man in his 60s with non-small cell lung cancer.

In the case of this clonotype: It is likely a read error, because the conserved phenylalanine at the end of the CDR3 is missing. The V and J genes are TRBV11-3 and TRBJ1-2; tentatively, D is TRBD1 (5 bases). The CDR3 extends over 16 amino acids. Germline-derived CDR1 and CDR2 are SGHNT and YENEEA. Here the CDR3 DNA reads TGTGTCAGCAGCAGCCCGACATCGGGGGCTAACTATGGCTACACCTTG. As protein: CVSSSPTSGANYGYTL.

This clonotype has a count of ten or more. The chain carries TRBV11-2 and TRBJ2-2; 7 nucleotides align to TRBD2. CDR3 size: 14 residues. Germline CDR1 is SGHAT and CDR2 is FQNNGV. V lost 1 base to trimming and J lost 5 bases; unmatched junction nucleotides: 1. The CDR3 region has the DNA TGTGCCAGCAGCTTAGCGCGGGAGACCGGGGAGCTGTTTTTT. Its protein product is CASSLARETGELFF.

Turning to this clonotype: With a much larger clone just one base away, this may be a read error. The chain recombines TRBV13 with TRBJ2-1; a weak D match, TRBD2 (7 bases). Per germline, CDR1 PRHDT and CDR2 FYEKMQ (reference sequence). Deletions cut 4 bases from V and 1 base from J, with 17 bases between. The CDR3 consists of 17 residues. The CDR3 DNA reads TGTGCCAGCAGCTGGGGGCGACCAGCGGGGTCCTACAATGAGCAGTTCTTC. This codes for CASSWGRPAGSYNEQFF.

With respect to this clonotype: As the CDR3 is not closed by the conserved phenylalanine or tryptophan, this likely results from a read error. The chain recombines TRBV4-1 with TRBJ1-2, with D perhaps TRBD1 (5 bases). The CDR3 has 15 amino acids. The germline V gene encodes CDR1 MGHRA and CDR2 YSYEKL. CDR3 sequence reads: CASSQGRGPNYDYTL. The CDR3 nucleotides read TGCGCCAGCAGCCAAGGACGGGGACCTAACTATGACTACACCTTA.

Comments on this clonotype: At one end the junction does not follow the germline gene, possibly because of a read error. In DNA form, the CDR3 reads TGTGCTAGCAGCTTCCTTGGGGGCGGAGCCTTCGGCTACACCTTT. Translated: CASSFLGGGAFGYTF. The chain recombines TRBV11-2 with TRBJ1-2, with a possible D match to TRBD1 (6 bases). The CDR3 loop spans 15 amino acids. The germline gives CDR1 SGHAT, CDR2 FQNNGV.

The V call is TRBV6-5, the J call TRBJ2-2; D may be TRBD1 (5 bases). The CDR3 has 13 residues. Germline V lookup: CDR1 MNHEY, CDR2 SVGAGI. The CDR3 region is CDCKGRVPGELFF. The CDR3 nucleotides read TGTGACTGCAAAGGCAGGGTGCCCGGGGAGCTGTTTTTT.

The table lists this clonotype with a few counts. A read error may be the cause here, since a much bigger clone is one base away. The CDR3 sequence is CASNRGGREQFF. In nucleotides, the CDR3 is TGCGCCAGCAACCGAGGGGGGCGAGAGCAGTTCTTC. V gene TRBV4-1 combines with J gene TRBJ2-1; D may match TRBD1 or TRBD2 (6 bases each). CDR3 size: 12 residues. Germline CDR1 MGHRA, CDR2 YSYEKL. V lost 7 bases and J 10 bases, leaving 14 bases between the germline ends.

Remarks on this clonotype: At one end the junction does not follow the germline gene, possibly because of a read error. V usage is TRBV6-1 and J usage is TRBJ1-1, with TRBD1 as a possible D gene (6 bases). This CDR3 has 14 residues. The germline V gene encodes CDR1 MNHNS and CDR2 SASEGT. CDR3 loop: CATKSGHLNTEAFF. CDR3 sequence (DNA): TGTGCCACCAAGTCGGGACATCTAAACACTGAAGCCTTCTTT.

This clonotype has at least ten counts. The chain couples TRBV5-6 to TRBJ2-2; 12 bases are shared with TRBD2. The CDR3 spans 17 residues. J was trimmed by 5 bases and V by 3 bases; bases with no gene match: 8. The germline CDR1 and CDR2 sequences are SGHDT and YYEEEE. The CDR3 DNA is TGTGCCAGCAGCTCCACTACGACTAGCGGGAGAACCGGGGAGCTGTTTTTT. Amino acids: CASSSTTTSGRTGELFF. The variable domain in full, with the rest retrieved from reference TRBV5-6 and TRBJ2-2, is DAGVTQSPTHLIKTRGQQVTLRCSPKSGHDTVSWYQQALGQGPQFIFQYYEEEERQRGNFPDRFSGHQFPNYSSELNVNALLLGDSALYLCASSSTTTSGRTGELFFGEGSRLTVL.

A remark on this clonotype: At one end, the junction sequence differs from germline, possibly due to a read error. The CDR3 nucleotides are TGTGCCAGCAATTACGGGGACAGGGTAATGGAGACCCAGTACTTC. This translates into CASNYGDRVMETQYF. This rearrangement joins TRBV6-2 or TRBV6-3 to TRBJ2-5, with TRBD1 matching over 9 bases. The CDR3 consists of 15 residues. Germline V lookup: CDR1 MNHEY, CDR2 SVGEGT.

A note on this clonotype: Its ends do not fully match the called genes, so a read error is possible. The rearrangement links TRBV12-5 to TRBJ2-1; the D gene is possibly TRBD1 (6 bases). Per the germline V gene, CDR1 is LGHNT and CDR2 is FRNRAP. The length of the CDR3 is 14 residues. Here the CDR3 DNA reads TGTGCTAGTGGTCCGGGACAAAACTATAATGAGCATTTCTTC. Amino acids: CASGPGQNYNEHFF.

Concerning this clonotype itself: A much larger clone is a single base away; this may be a read error. CDR3 coding DNA: TGCGCCAGCAGTCTAGGGGCAGTCAACACTGAAGCTTTATTT. This sequence encodes CASSLGAVNTEALF. The V call is TRBV4-3, the J call TRBJ1-1; D possibly corresponds to TRBD1 (5 bases). CDR3 length equals 14 residues. Per the germline V gene, CDR1 is LGHNA and CDR2 is YSLEER.

Turning to this clonotype: The junction departs from the called germline gene at one end, perhaps through a read error. This chain joins TRBV4-3 and TRBJ2-6; tentative D call: TRBD1 (6 bases). The CDR3 contains 16 residues. Germline V gene data show CDR1 as LGHNA and CDR2 as YSLEER. The CDR3 nucleotides are TGCGCCAGCAGCCAAGAGGCGGTGTCAGGGGTCAACATCCTGACTTTC. Its protein product is CASSQEAVSGVNILTF.

The chain couples TRBV20-1 to TRBJ1-6; D uncertain. V was shortened by 2 bases and J by 8 bases, with 16 bases between the two germline ends. The V gene's germline CDR1 is DFQATT and CDR2 SNEGSKA (reference sequence). This CDR3 contains 15 residues. The CDR3 nucleotides read TGCAGTGCTAGACAAAGAGAGGTGGCGGATTCACCCCTCCACTTT. It is translated as CSARQREVADSPLHF.

In its sample, this clonotype was seen once. The V call is TRBV6-5, the J call TRBJ2-7; no definite D call. V was shortened by 8 bases and J by 9 bases, with 26 bases between the two germline ends. The CDR3 sequence is 15 residues long. Germline-derived CDR1 and CDR2 are MNHEY and SVGAGI. Written as DNA, the CDR3 is TGTGCCAGCCGTCGGCAGCCCTCGGGTTTTGACGGGCAGTACTTC. Protein product: CASRRQPSGFDGQYF.

Regarding this clonotype: This may arise from a read error, as a much more abundant clone is one base away. This chain links TRBV28 with TRBJ2-7, with no clear D. This CDR3 spans 10 amino acids. Germline V gene data show CDR1 as MDHEN and CDR2 as SYDVKM. CDR3 region: CTSSRYEQYF. The CDR3 nucleotides read TGTACCAGCAGTCGCTACGAGCAGTACTTC.

This clonotype was recorded once. The V and J genes are TRBV7-8 and TRBJ2-5, with no clear D. The V end was cut by 1 base, the J end by 0 bases, with 9 bases between. The V gene's germline CDR1 is SGHVS and CDR2 FQNEAQ. This CDR3 is 15 amino acids long. Here the CDR3 reads CASSLGNLYQETQYF. The DNA of the CDR3 is TGTGCCAGCAGCTTAGGGAACTTGTACCAAGAGACCCAGTACTTC.

This clonotype occurred once. At one of its ends the junction is not consistent with the germline gene, which may arise from a read error. The rearrangement joins TRBV20-1 to TRBJ2-1; perhaps TRBD2 as D (5 bases). CDR3 length: 14 residues. The germline V gene has CDR1 DFQATT and CDR2 SNEGSKA (reference sequence). CDR3 in DNA: TGCAGTACTAGAGATGTCCACGGGAAAAATGAGCAGTTCTTC. Translated, it gives CSTRDVHGKNEQFF.

As regards this clonotype: Given the absence of the conserved phenylalanine or tryptophan at the CDR3 end, a read error is likely. This rearrangement joins TRBV6-5 to TRBJ2-1; D gene ambiguous. V was shortened by 0 bases and J by 0 bases, with 12 bases between the two germline ends. The CDR3 runs 17 residues. Germline CDR1 and CDR2: MNHEY and SVGAGI. DNA for the CDR3: TGTGCCAGCAGTTACTCGTGCAGGCCGAACTCCTACAATGAGCAGTTCTCC. This codes for CASSYSCRPNSYNEQFS.

In the case of this clonotype: Its ends do not fully match the called genes, so a read error is possible. V gene TRBV20-1 combines with J gene TRBJ1-1; 7 bases are a match to TRBD1. Germline CDR1 is DFQATT and CDR2 is SNEGSKA (reference sequence). The CDR3 length is 14 residues. The CDR3 coding sequence is TGCAGTACTAGGGCGGGACAGTCGAACACTGAAGGTTTCTTT. Its translation is CSTRAGQSNTEGFF.

As for this clonotype: This likely comes from a read error, as the CDR3 has no conserved phenylalanine or tryptophan at its end. This chain uses TRBV11-3 with TRBJ1-1; D ambiguous. The CDR3 extends over 18 amino acids. Germline CDR1 is SGHNT and CDR2 is YENEEA. DNA for the CDR3: TGTGCCAGCTGCTTAACCCCGAGTCTGTATGGTCGGAACACTGAAGCTTTCTTA. Protein sequence: CASCLTPSLYGRNTEAFL.

This rearrangement joins TRBV7-2 to TRBJ1-3; D gene ambiguous. This CDR3 spans 17 amino acids. From germline, CDR1 is SGHTA and CDR2 FQGNSA. Trimming cost V 5 bases and J 2 bases, with 19 bases left between them. CDR3 DNA: TGTGCCAGCAGCCAATCGAGCGGTCCGAGGACTGGAAACACCATATATTTT. This gives the protein CASSQSSGPRTGNTIYF.

V and J are TRBV5-1 and TRBJ1-1; possibly TRBD1 for D (6 bases). The V end lost 4 bases, the J end lost 5 bases, and 18 bases lay between the germline ends. Germline V CDR1 and CDR2: SGHRS, YFSETQ. The CDR3 runs 15 residues. CDR3 protein: CASSLLTQGETEAFF. The CDR3 coding sequence is TGCGCCAGCAGCCTCCTGACACAGGGCGAAACTGAAGCTTTCTTT.

In its sample, this clonotype was seen once. J is TRBJ1-1 and V is TRBV20-1, with D perhaps TRBD1 (5 bases). The CDR3 sequence is 13 residues long. Trimming cost V 7 bases and J 1 base, with 13 bases left between them. The germline V gene has CDR1 DFQATT and CDR2 SNEGSKA (reference sequence). The CDR3: CSVTQDWNTEAFF. CDR3 in DNA: TGCAGTGTCACACAGGATTGGAACACTGAAGCTTTCTTT.

Regarding this clonotype: A read error may account for a junction end that differs from germline. The V and J genes are TRBV11-3 and TRBJ1-2, with 7 bases matching TRBD1. From germline, CDR1 is SGHNT and CDR2 YENEEA. The CDR3 spans 13 residues. DNA of the CDR3: TGTGCCAACAGCGTGGGACAGTGGTATGGCTACACCTTC. It yields the protein CANSVGQWYGYTF.

Notes on this clonotype: Relative to the germline gene, one junction end is altered; a read error may explain this. V usage is TRBV6-2 or TRBV6-3 and J usage is TRBJ2-3; no clear D. CDR1 MNHEY and CDR2 SVGEGT come from the germline V gene. The length of the CDR3 is 14 residues. CDR3 sequence (DNA): TGTGCCAGCAGTTCCCGGGCCAAAATAGATACGCGGTATTTT. Protein sequence: CASSSRAKIDTRYF.

This clonotype was picked up many times. The V and J genes are TRBV12-3 or TRBV12-4 and TRBJ2-3, with 9 bases identical to TRBD2. With V trimmed by 5 bases and J by 2 bases, 11 bases remained unmatched. This CDR3 has 17 residues. Here the CDR3 reads CASSKGRTSEITDTQYF. The CDR3 nucleotides read TGTGCCAGCAGTAAAGGTCGGACTAGCGAAATCACAGATACGCAGTATTTT.